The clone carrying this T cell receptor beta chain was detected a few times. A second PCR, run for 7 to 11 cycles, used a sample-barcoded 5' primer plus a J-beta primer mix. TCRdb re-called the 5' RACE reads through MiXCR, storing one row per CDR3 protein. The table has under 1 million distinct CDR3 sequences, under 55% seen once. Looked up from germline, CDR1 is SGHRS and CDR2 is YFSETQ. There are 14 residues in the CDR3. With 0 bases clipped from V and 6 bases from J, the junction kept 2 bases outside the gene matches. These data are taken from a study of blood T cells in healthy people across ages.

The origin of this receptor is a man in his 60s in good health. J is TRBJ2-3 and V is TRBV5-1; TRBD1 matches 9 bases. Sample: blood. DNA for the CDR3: TGCGCCAGCAGCTTGGGACAGGGGGACGATACGCAGTATTTT. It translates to CASSLGQGDDTQYF.